These 30 T cell receptor beta chains were all obtained from the same sample, sequenced in a study of T cell changes during pregnancy in multiple sclerosis. Sequenced by immunoSEQ multiplex PCR; TCRdb stores in-frame clones only, minus some. The profile shows about 100,000 clones, over 80% of them singletons. The material was peripheral blood, obtained in the first trimester of pregnancy. The receptor source for this set is a female donor with multiple sclerosis, enrolled in a pregnancy study.

The rearrangement links TRBV27 to TRBJ2-1; possibly TRBD1 for D (6 bases). This CDR3 comprises 13 residues. Deletions cut 7 bases from V and 2 bases from J, with 9 bases between. Germline V lookup: CDR1 MNHEY, CDR2 SMNVEV (reference sequence). CDR3 sequence (DNA): TGTGCCAGCACCACAGGGACCTACAATGAGCAGTTCTTC. Translating gives CASTTGTYNEQFF.

The V gene is TRBV19, the J gene TRBJ1-5, with TRBD1 as a possible D gene (6 bases). This CDR3 contains 18 residues. Germline V CDR1 and CDR2: LNHDA, SQIVND (reference sequence). V was trimmed by 3 bases and J by 0 bases, leaving 18 bases between them. The CDR3 spells CASSIGRTALGSNQPQHF. CDR3 sequence (DNA): TGTGCCAGTAGTATCGGCCGGACAGCACTCGGTAGCAATCAGCCCCAGCATTTT. The whole variable domain, remainder taken from reference TRBV19 and TRBJ1-5, is DGGITQSPKYLFRKEGQNVTLSCEQNLNHDAMYWYRQDPGQGLRLIYYSQIVNDFQKGDIAEGYSVSREKKESFPLTVTSAQKNPTAFYLCASSIGRTALGSNQPQHFGDGTRLSIL.

The chain combines TRBV19 with TRBJ1-4, with TRBD1 matching 7 bases. There are 15 residues in the CDR3. Trimming at V came to 3 bases and at J to 8 bases, leaving 9 bases not matched to a gene. Germline values: CDR1 LNHDA, CDR2 SQIVND (reference sequence). DNA of the CDR3: TGTGCCAGTAGTATCTCCGGGACAGTGGGCGAAAAACTGTTTTTT. It codes for CASSISGTVGEKLFF.

J is TRBJ2-3 and V is TRBV11-2, with D unclear. The CDR3 extends over 12 amino acids. CDR1 is SGHAT, CDR2 FQNNGV, per germline. Trimming cost V 5 bases and J 4 bases, with 7 bases left between them. This chain's CDR3 is CASSPAADTQYF. The CDR3 DNA is TGTGCCAGCAGCCCGGCGGCAGATACGCAGTATTTT.

In its sample, this clone was seen once. The chain is built from TRBV5-1 and TRBJ1-2; D may be TRBD1 (6 bases). CDR3 length equals 14 residues. Per the germline V gene, CDR1 is SGHRS and CDR2 is YFSETQ. V was clipped by 5 bases and J by 4 bases, with 15 bases between them. CDR3 in amino acids: CASSPPQGGYGYTF. CDR3 in DNA: TGCGCCAGCAGTCCCCCACAGGGTGGCTATGGCTACACCTTC.

This sequence joins TRBV4-1 and TRBJ2-1, with 9 positions matching TRBD2. The CDR3 contains 16 residues. The germline CDR1 and CDR2 sequences are MGHRA and YSYEKL. The trim removed 0 bases at V and 7 bases at J, leaving 7 bases unmatched. CDR3: CASSQDLPSGTNEQFF. CDR3 sequence (DNA): TGCGCCAGCAGCCAAGATCTGCCTAGCGGGACGAATGAGCAGTTCTTC.

The gene calls are TRBV15 and TRBJ2-1, with TRBD2 matching 9 bases. The CDR3 totals 15 residues. Per germline, CDR1 LNHNV and CDR2 YYDKDF (reference sequence). After removal of 0 bases from V and 4 bases from J, the junction contained 1 base not matched to a gene. In DNA, the CDR3 is TGTGCCACCAGCAGAGATGCGGGAGGGTACAATGAGCAGTTCTTC. It specifies CATSRDAGGYNEQFF. The full variable domain, with the rest looked up from reference TRBV15 and TRBJ2-1, is DAMVIQNPRYQVTQFGKPVTLSCSQTLNHNVMYWYQQKSSQAPKLLFHYYDKDFNNEADTPDNFQSRRPNTSFCFLDIRSPGLGDTAMYLCATSRDAGGYNEQFFGPGTRLTVL.

The chain couples TRBV5-1 to TRBJ2-7; no firm D call. Germline V CDR1 and CDR2: SGHRS, YFSETQ. V was clipped by 0 bases and J by 7 bases, with 14 bases between them. CDR3 length equals 14 residues. CDR3 bases: TGCGCCAGCAGCTTGGCCACCGTGGGCTCGGAGCAGTACTTC. It translates to CASSLATVGSEQYF.

The chain links TRBV5-1 to TRBJ2-7; 10 bases align to TRBD2. The germline V gene encodes CDR1 SGHRS and CDR2 YFSETQ. This CDR3 comprises 16 residues. V gave up 0 bases and J gave up 3 bases; unmatched junction bases: 6. The CDR3 loop reads CASSLGSGLADYEQYF. CDR3 bases: TGCGCCAGCAGCTTGGGATCTGGACTAGCGGACTACGAGCAGTACTTC. The variable domain in full, completed from reference TRBV5-1 and TRBJ2-7, reads KAGVTQTPRYLIKTRGQQVTLSCSPISGHRSVSWYQQTPGQGLQFLFEYFSETQRNKGNFPGRFSGRQFSNSRSEMNVSTLELGDSALYLCASSLGSGLADYEQYFGPGTRLTVT.

This clone occurred once. The V gene is TRBV28, the J gene TRBJ1-5; 7 bases match TRBD1. The J segment lost 0 bases and the V segment lost 6 bases, leaving 14 bases of the junction unmatched. This CDR3 is 18 amino acids long. CDR1 is MDHEN, CDR2 SYDVKM, per germline. The CDR3 loop is CASRRRRTGEYSNQPQHF. The CDR3 region has the DNA TGTGCCAGCAGGCGACGTCGGACAGGCGAGTATAGCAATCAGCCCCAGCATTTT.

This chain links TRBV21-1 with TRBJ2-7; the table calls TRBD1, which could not be checked here. TRBV21-1 has pseudogene status. The CDR3 is made up of 13 amino acids. CDR3 coding DNA: TGTGCCAGTCCCAGGGGGAGGACCTACGAGCAGTACTTC. Translated, it gives CASPRGRTYEQYF.

J is TRBJ2-5 and V is TRBV7-8; perhaps TRBD2 as D (6 bases). The CDR3 runs 14 residues. The V gene lost 5 bases and the J gene lost 1 base, with 11 bases spanning the gap. CDR1 is SGHVS and CDR2 is FQNEAQ in the germline V gene. CDR3 protein: CASSLSGGQETQYF. CDR3 nucleotides: TGTGCCAGCAGCCTCTCCGGGGGCCAAGAGACCCAGTACTTC.

The genes are TRBV5-1 and TRBJ2-3; maybe TRBD2 (5 bases). CDR1 is SGHRS and CDR2 is YFSETQ in the germline V gene. This CDR3 spans 12 amino acids. V was shortened by 5 bases and J by 5 bases, with 9 bases between the two germline ends. CDR3 loop: CASSREGDTQYF. The CDR3 nucleotides are TGCGCCAGCAGTCGGGAAGGAGATACGCAGTATTTT. Looking up the rest from reference TRBV5-1 and TRBJ2-3 gives the full variable domain: KAGVTQTPRYLIKTRGQQVTLSCSPISGHRSVSWYQQTPGQGLQFLFEYFSETQRNKGNFPGRFSGRQFSNSRSEMNVSTLELGDSALYLCASSREGDTQYFGPGTRLTVL.

The chain links TRBV29-1 to TRBJ1-1; 9 bases fit TRBD1. V shed 4 bases and J 8 bases; nucleotides not matched to a gene: 8. The germline gives CDR1 SQVTM, CDR2 ANQGSEA. The CDR3 is 13 amino acids. The CDR3 DNA is TGCAGCGTTGGGACAGGGGCGAATCCCGAAGCTTTCTTT. Encoded protein: CSVGTGANPEAFF.

The rearrangement uses TRBV7-9 and TRBJ2-1, with D uncertain. Germline CDR1 SEHNR, CDR2 FQNEAQ (reference sequence). The CDR3 has 14 amino acids. The V end lost 5 bases, the J end lost 8 bases, and 16 bases lay between the germline ends. The CDR3 DNA reads as TGTGCCAGCAGCCCGCGTTCGTTGTTAGATGAGCAGTTCTTC. Protein: CASSPRSLLDEQFF.

The V call is TRBV7-2, the J call TRBJ2-7; maybe TRBD1 (6 bases). This CDR3 has 18 amino acids. CDR1 is SGHTA, CDR2 FQGNSA, per germline. V was trimmed by 1 base and J by 2 bases, leaving 21 bases between them. CDR3 amino acids: CASSLGRDWAGEPYEQYF. CDR3 DNA sequence: TGTGCCAGCAGCTTAGGTCGGGATTGGGCAGGGGAACCCTACGAGCAGTACTTC.

The chain recombines TRBV19 with TRBJ1-5, with D possibly matching TRBD1 (5 bases). Trimming left V 5 bases short and J 10 bases short, with 21 bases between. The germline gives CDR1 LNHDA, CDR2 SQIVND (reference sequence). The CDR3 covers 15 residues. CDR3 nucleotide sequence: TGTGCCAGTAGTCTCTCAACAGGTTCGAGTGGACCCCAGCATTTT. Protein sequence: CASSLSTGSSGPQHF.

The chain couples TRBV15 to TRBJ2-5; 9 bases agree with TRBD2. With V trimmed by 0 bases and J by 3 bases, 5 bases remained unmatched. Germline values: CDR1 LNHNV, CDR2 YYDKDF (reference sequence). There are 16 residues in the CDR3. In DNA, the CDR3 is TGTGCCACCAGCAGAGAGGGAGCGGGAGGAGAAGAGACCCAGTACTTC. This translates into CATSREGAGGEETQYF.

This clone is a singleton in its sample. J is TRBJ2-1 and V is TRBV5-1; D unclear. Germline CDR1 reads SGHRS; CDR2 reads YFSETQ. The germline V and J ends were trimmed by 1 base and 0 bases, with 8 bases remaining between them. The CDR3 contains 15 residues. Here the CDR3 reads CASSLLADSYNEQFF. The CDR3 DNA reads TGCGCCAGCAGCTTGTTAGCAGACTCCTACAATGAGCAGTTCTTC.

The chain employs TRBV28 and TRBJ1-2, with 8 bases identical to TRBD1. Germline CDR1 reads MDHEN; CDR2 reads SYDVKM. V was clipped by 6 bases and J by 4 bases; unmatched bases: 7. This CDR3 spans 14 amino acids. This CDR3 is CASSPDRGGYGYTF. The CDR3 coding sequence is TGTGCCAGCAGCCCCGACAGGGGCGGCTATGGCTACACCTTC.

The rearrangement links TRBV28 to TRBJ2-5, with 8 positions matching TRBD1. Germline CDR1 and CDR2: MDHEN and SYDVKM. The CDR3 runs 14 residues. J gave up 4 bases and V 5 bases, and 6 bases lay outside the gene matches. The CDR3 loop is CASSTGGVGETQYF. CDR3 DNA sequence: TGTGCCAGCAGTACAGGGGGAGTAGGAGAGACCCAGTACTTC.

This clone was picked up one time. The chain uses TRBV7-2 and TRBJ2-2, with 10 bases lining up with TRBD1. The CDR3 sequence is 16 residues long. Per the germline V gene, CDR1 is SGHTA and CDR2 is FQGNSA. With 1 base clipped from V and 3 bases from J, the junction kept 2 bases outside the gene matches. Here the CDR3 DNA reads TGTGCCAGCAGCTTAGTTGGGACAGGGGACACCGGGGAGCTGTTTTTT. Translating it yields CASSLVGTGDTGELFF.

The chain has TRBV7-3 and TRBJ2-5, with 8 nucleotides matching TRBD1. Germline CDR1 is SGHTA and CDR2 is FQGTGA. V gave up 3 bases and J gave up 4 bases; unmatched junction bases: 10. The CDR3 runs to 16 residues. The CDR3 loop is CASSLGPPTGGETQYF. CDR3 DNA: TGTGCCAGCAGCTTGGGGCCCCCCACAGGGGGAGAGACCCAGTACTTC.

The chain uses TRBV6-5 and TRBJ1-6; a possible D gene is TRBD1 (5 bases). The ends were cut back, 5 bases at V and 9 bases at J, with 11 bases in the middle. CDR1 and CDR2 (germline): MNHEY, SVGAGI. The CDR3 covers 13 residues. CDR3 bases: TGTGCCAGCAGTCAGGGTCTCGGTTCACCCCTCCACTTT. Protein product: CASSQGLGSPLHF.

The genes are TRBV10-3 and TRBJ2-3; 9 nucleotides match TRBD1. Per germline, CDR1 ENHRY and CDR2 SYGVKD. V lost 3 bases and J lost 5; bases outside the gene matches: 6. The CDR3 is 15 amino acids. Here the CDR3 reads CAISDRGQGGDTQYF. The CDR3 DNA follows: TGTGCCATCAGTGATCGGGGACAGGGTGGAGATACGCAGTATTTT.

The chain recombines TRBV6-5 with TRBJ1-2, with D unresolved. Germline values: CDR1 MNHEY, CDR2 SVGAGI. V lost 7 bases and J 6 bases, leaving 21 bases between the germline ends. The CDR3 sequence is 15 residues long. This chain's CDR3 is CASTPGSGQTDGYTF. The CDR3 bases are TGTGCCAGCACCCCGGGGTCGGGTCAAACGGATGGCTACACCTTC.

The chain is built from TRBV4-3 and TRBJ2-7, with TRBD2 matching over 13 bases. This CDR3 contains 16 residues. The V and J ends lost 0 bases and 3 bases, in that order; junction bases with no gene match: 2. CDR1 is LGHNA, CDR2 YSLEER, per germline. The CDR3 DNA follows: TGCGCCAGCAGCCAAGATTGGACTAGCGGGAGCTACGAGCAGTACTTC. Translation gives CASSQDWTSGSYEQYF.

The chain joins TRBV11-1 to TRBJ2-5; 10 bases align to TRBD1. Germline loops: CDR1 SGHAT, CDR2 FQDESV (reference sequence). This CDR3 is built from 16 residues. The ends lost 4 bases at V and 1 base at J; junction bases unmatched: 6. The CDR3: CASSSWDRGLQETQYF. DNA for the CDR3: TGTGCCAGCAGCTCCTGGGACAGGGGTCTCCAAGAGACCCAGTACTTC.

The J gene is TRBJ2-7, the V gene TRBV9; possibly TRBD1 for D (5 bases). Germline assignment: CDR1 SGDLS and CDR2 YYNGEE. The CDR3 is made up of 14 amino acids. The ends were cut back, 0 bases at V and 3 bases at J, with 10 bases in the middle. The CDR3, as DNA: TGTGCCAGCAGCGTAGAGCCAGGGTTCTACGAGCAGTACTTC. Its translation: CASSVEPGFYEQYF.

The J gene is TRBJ2-3, the V gene TRBV11-2; D is possibly TRBD2 (5 bases). Germline V gives CDR1 SGHAT, CDR2 FQNNGV. The CDR3 has 11 amino acids. The germline V and J ends were trimmed by 5 bases and 9 bases, with 9 bases remaining between them. The CDR3 sequence is CASSLPGTQYF. The CDR3 DNA sequence: TGTGCCAGCAGCCTCCCGGGGACGCAGTATTTT.